The rows below give T cell receptor beta chains drawn from one sample of a study of T cell responses to AZD1222 COVID-19 vaccine. The method was immunoSEQ multiplex PCR; TCRdb's version includes in-frame clones alone and lacks a portion of them. In the table there are roughly 150,000 clones, around 88% of which are singletons. Specimen: peripheral blood, collected on day 0 of MenACWY control vaccination. These receptor sequences come from an adult in good health. The CDR3 runs from the conserved cysteine through the conserved F or W. A D gene is named only where the DNA matches it firmly. Expanded clones are given a class, and other clones once, few, many or no size at all.

d_gene: .
v_gene: TRBV19
j_gene: TRBJ2-7
len: 14
abundance: .
CDR3nt: TGTGCCAGTAGTATAAAAGGGGACCTCTACGAGCAGTACTTC
CDR3aa: CASSIKGDLYEQYF

d_gene: TRBD2
v_gene: TRBV10-3
j_gene: TRBJ2-6
len: 17
abundance: .
CDR3nt: TGTGCCATCGCCCAAATTTCGGGAGGCTCTGGGGCCAACGTCCTGACTTTC
CDR3aa: CAIAQISGGSGANVLTF

d_gene: .
v_gene: TRBV11-3
j_gene: TRBJ2-2
len: 18
abundance: .
CDR3nt: TGTGCCAGCAGCTTAGATTGGCTAGGAGCTTCGAACACCGGGGAGCTGTTTTTT
CDR3aa: CASSLDWLGASNTGELFF

d_gene: TRBD1
v_gene: TRBV6-5
j_gene: TRBJ1-1
len: 13
abundance: .
CDR3nt: TGTGCCAGCAGTCAGACAGGGTTCACTGAAGCTTTCTTT
CDR3aa: CASSQTGFTEAFF

d_gene: .
v_gene: TRBV5-4
j_gene: TRBJ1-4
len: 15
abundance: .
CDR3nt: TGTGCCAGCAGCTCCCAAGGGGCAACTAATGAAAAACTGTTTTTT
CDR3aa: CASSSQGATNEKLFF

d_gene: .
v_gene: TRBV9
j_gene: TRBJ2-5
len: 16
abundance: .
CDR3nt: TGTGCCAGCAGCGTATACCCAGGGACCTTACAAGAGACCCAGTACTTC
CDR3aa: CASSVYPGTLQETQYF

d_gene: .
v_gene: TRBV3-1/TRBV3-2
j_gene: TRBJ2-7
len: 14
abundance: .
CDR3nt: TGTGCCAGCAGCCAAAGAACAGTTGACGTACAGCAGTACTTC
CDR3aa: CASSQRTVDVQQYF

d_gene: TRBD1
v_gene: TRBV30
j_gene: TRBJ2-5
len: 12
abundance: .
CDR3nt: TGTGCCTGGGCGGACAGGGGAGTGACCCAGTACTTC
CDR3aa: CAWADRGVTQYF

d_gene: .
v_gene: TRBV7-2
j_gene: TRBJ1-3
len: 16
abundance: .
CDR3nt: TGTGCCAGCAGCTTAGCGACCAGGGGTTCTGGAAACACCATATATTTT
CDR3aa: CASSLATRGSGNTIYF

d_gene: .
v_gene: TRBV12-5
j_gene: TRBJ1-1
len: 14
abundance: .
CDR3nt: TGTGCTAGTGCCCGAAGCGGGGGGAACACTGAAGCTTTCTTT
CDR3aa: CASARSGGNTEAFF

d_gene: TRBD1
v_gene: TRBV28
j_gene: TRBJ2-7
len: 16
abundance: .
CDR3nt: TGTGCCAGCACCCCGGTTGGCAGACAGGGCTCCTACGAGCAGTACTTC
CDR3aa: CASTPVGRQGSYEQYF

d_gene: TRBD2
v_gene: TRBV7-2
j_gene: TRBJ2-1
len: 17
abundance: .
CDR3nt: TGTGCCAGCAGCTTAGGGGCTAGCGGGGGGGCTCAGGATGAGCAGTTCTTC
CDR3aa: CASSLGASGGAQDEQFF

d_gene: TRBD1
v_gene: TRBV4-3
j_gene: TRBJ1-1
len: 13
abundance: .
CDR3nt: TGCGCCAGCAGCCCCGACAGGGAGGATGAAGCTTTCTTT
CDR3aa: CASSPDREDEAFF

d_gene: TRBD1
v_gene: TRBV15
j_gene: TRBJ1-2
len: 16
abundance: once
CDR3nt: TGTGCCACCAGCAGAGATTTGAGGACAGGGGAAAATGGCTACACCTTC
CDR3aa: CATSRDLRTGENGYTF

d_gene: .
v_gene: TRBV20-1
j_gene: TRBJ2-7
len: 10
abundance: once
CDR3nt: TGCAGTGCTTACTTGAATGAGCAGTACTTC
CDR3aa: CSAYLNEQYF

d_gene: .
v_gene: TRBV6-5
j_gene: TRBJ1-6
len: 14
abundance: few
CDR3nt: TGTGCCAGCAGAACAACCGGGCGAAGTTCACCCCTCCACTTT
CDR3aa: CASRTTGRSSPLHF

d_gene: .
v_gene: TRBV5-1
j_gene: TRBJ1-1
len: 15
abundance: .
CDR3nt: TGCGCCAGCAGCCCTTATCAGGGCTCGGTAACTGAAGCTTTCTTT
CDR3aa: CASSPYQGSVTEAFF